This T cell receptor beta chain was documented in a study of blood T cell repertoires in COVID-19. Study background: The United States, Italy and Spain were the sources of the acute and convalescent COVID-19 samples.

Membership in each cohort depended on participant-reported clinical history. In Cohort 3, a recovered donor had either two negative PCRs, clearance, or symptom resolution. This table comes from immunoSEQ multiplex PCR, and its TCRdb copy is limited to in-frame clones, with some not included. The sample consists of 150,000 to 200,000 clones, over 80% of them appearing once. CDR3 length: 15 amino acids. V gave up 5 bases and J gave up 5 bases; unmatched junction bases: 8. Germline V gene sequence: CDR1 PRHDT, CDR2 FYEKMQ (reference sequence). The sequencing input was PBMCs or T cells enriched from blood (not recorded which). The chain joins TRBV13 to TRBJ2-3; TRBD2 agrees at 9 bases. The TCR originated in a woman aged 55-75 years who had recovered from COVID-19. CDR3 DNA sequence: TGTGCCAGCAGCCATAGCGGGAGAAACGTAGATACGCAGTATTTT. This translates into CASSHSGRNVDTQYF.